This T cell receptor (beta chain) was retrieved from a study of CD8+ T cells in alopecia areata. Study as a whole: Tofacitinib administration to treated patients was oral, at 5 to 10 mg twice daily.

The treatment: oral pan-JAK inhibitor, 5-10 mg twice daily. Following extraction, RNA underwent reverse transcription to cDNA, which served as the sequencing template. Sequencing used immunoSEQ multiplex PCR; TCRdb keeps in-frame clones, though not all of them. The repertoire includes some 96,000 clones, 50% to 75% of them detected once, and 15% to 19% sits in the top ten. Overall study findings and caveats: In lesional scalp, particularly from alopecia totalis/universalis, clonality was higher than in normal scalp.

In regard to this clone: Its antigen is not known.

The source of this sequence is a human donor with alopecia areata. The sequencing here drew on CD8+ T cells sorted from blood, taken at week 4, from a patient treated with tofacitinib.

CDR3 residues: CASSFWGGSEQFF. The CDR3 nucleotides are TGTGCCAGCAGTTTTTGGGGAGGCAGTGAGCAGTTCTTC. This rearrangement joins TRBV28 to TRBJ2-1; a possible D gene is TRBD2 (6 bases). The CDR3 is 13 residues long. Trimming shortened V by 3 bases and J by 9 bases, and 12 bases separated the two germline ends. Germline-derived CDR1 and CDR2 are MDHEN and SYDVKM. Full variable domain (rest looked up from reference TRBV28 and TRBJ2-1): DVKVTQSSRYLVKRTGEKVFLECVQDMDHENMFWYRQDPGLGLRLIYFSYDVKMKEKGDIPEGYSVSREKKERFSLILESASTNQTSMYLCASSFWGGSEQFFGPGTRLTVL.